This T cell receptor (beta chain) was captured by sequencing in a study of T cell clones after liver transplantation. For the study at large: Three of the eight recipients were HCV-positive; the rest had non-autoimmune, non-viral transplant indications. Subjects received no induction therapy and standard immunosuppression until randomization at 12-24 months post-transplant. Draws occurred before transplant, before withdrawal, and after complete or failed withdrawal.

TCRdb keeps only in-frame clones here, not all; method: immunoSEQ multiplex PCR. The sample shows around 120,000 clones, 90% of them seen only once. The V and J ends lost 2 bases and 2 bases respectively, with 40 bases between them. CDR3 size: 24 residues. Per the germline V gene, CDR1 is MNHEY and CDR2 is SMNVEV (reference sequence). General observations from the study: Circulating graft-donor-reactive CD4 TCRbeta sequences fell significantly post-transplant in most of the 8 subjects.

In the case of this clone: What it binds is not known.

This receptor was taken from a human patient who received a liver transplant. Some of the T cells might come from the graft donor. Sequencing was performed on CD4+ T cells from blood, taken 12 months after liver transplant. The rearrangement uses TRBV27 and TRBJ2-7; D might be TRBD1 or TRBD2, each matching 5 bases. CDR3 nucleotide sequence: TGTGCCAGCAGTTTAAGGACACACGGTCGGGGTTGGGCCCCGACTTTTCCCCTCACCTACGAGCAGTACTTC. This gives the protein CASSLRTHGRGWAPTFPLTYEQYF.